Below, one T cell receptor beta chain is given with its context. PCR involved 60 Vbeta and 13 Jbeta primers. Using immunoSEQ multiplex PCR, the repertoire was profiled, and TCRdb retains in-frame clones only, with some absent. The sample shows 100,000 to 150,000 clones, approximately 78% of them seen only once. This sample was taken from a study of cytomegalovirus exposure and HLA in healthy donors. Trimming removed 5 bases from V and 5 bases from J, with 9 bases in between. The CDR3 covers 12 residues. CDR1 MDHEN and CDR2 SYDVKM come from the germline V gene. This TCR was recovered from a woman aged 40 to 50 in good health and CMV-seronegative. This chain uses TRBV28 with TRBJ1-2; no clear D gene. Sequencing was carried out using PBMCs. CDR3 bases: TGTGCCAGCAGTCGGGTTGAATATGGCTACACCTTC. It specifies CASSRVEYGYTF.